The 23 T cell receptor beta chains below all came from one sample that was sequenced in a study of identical twins. TCRdb ran MiXCR on the 5' RACE reads and lists one entry per CDR3 protein. The sample lists under 400,000 distinct CDR3 sequences, approximately 8.8% seen once, with roughly 8.7% in the top ten. Sequencing used naive T cells sorted from blood. Every receptor here comes from a woman between 45 and 60 years old in good health.

The rearrangement links TRBV5-6 to TRBJ2-3; 9 bases are a match to TRBD1. The length of the CDR3 is 15 residues. Germline CDR1 and CDR2: SGHDT and YYEEEE. The ends lost 4 bases at V and 2 bases at J; junction bases unmatched: 5. As DNA, the CDR3 is TGTGCCAGCAGCAAAGGACAGGGGACCACAGATACGCAGTATTTT. This encodes CASSKGQGTTDTQYF. The whole variable domain, remainder taken from reference TRBV5-6 and TRBJ2-3, is DAGVTQSPTHLIKTRGQQVTLRCSPKSGHDTVSWYQQALGQGPQFIFQYYEEEERQRGNFPDRFSGHQFPNYSSELNVNALLLGDSALYLCASSKGQGTTDTQYFGPGTRLTVL.

This clonotype appeared a few times. The chain joins TRBV5-1 to TRBJ1-6; TRBD1 might be the D (6 bases). CDR1 and CDR2 (germline): SGHRS, YFSETQ. This CDR3 is 15 amino acids long. V was cut by 5 bases and J by 7 bases, with 16 bases left in between. CDR3 sequence reads: CASRKLQGWNSPLHF. The DNA for the CDR3 is TGCGCCAGCAGGAAATTACAGGGATGGAATTCACCCCTCCACTTT.

This clonotype was counted many times. The chain uses TRBV3-1 and TRBJ2-1, with TRBD2 matching 7 bases. The CDR3 is 17 residues long. The V segment lost 4 bases and the J segment 5 bases; nucleotides outside the gene matches: 14. The germline CDR1 and CDR2 sequences are LGHDT and YNNKEL (reference sequence). The CDR3, as DNA: TGTGCCAGCAGCCTACCCCAAAGACTGGCGGGAGACAATGAGCAGTTCTTC. It is translated as CASSLPQRLAGDNEQFF.

This clonotype was seen at least ten times. The junction shows a germline mismatch at one end, possibly a read error. This chain links TRBV5-1 with TRBJ1-1; weak D call: TRBD1 (5 bases). The CDR3 consists of 16 residues. CDR1 SGHRS and CDR2 YFSETQ come from the germline V gene. CDR3 nucleotides: TGCGCCAGCAGCTTGGAACCTTGGGGGAAGAACACTGAGGCTTTCTTT. This sequence encodes CASSLEPWGKNTEAFF.

The genes are TRBV24-1 and TRBJ2-1; 8 bases match TRBD1. Germline V gene data show CDR1 as KGHDR and CDR2 as SFDVKD. CDR3 length equals 15 residues. Trimming took 4 bases from V and 5 from J; bases not matched to a gene: 6. The CDR3 protein is CATSDIQGADNEQFF. CDR3 nucleotides: TGTGCCACCAGTGACATTCAGGGGGCTGACAATGAGCAGTTCTTC.

A few counts support this clonotype. The V call is TRBV20-1, the J call TRBJ2-1; 14 bases align to TRBD2. CDR1 DFQATT and CDR2 SNEGSKA come from the germline V gene (reference sequence). V shed 4 bases and J 3 bases; nucleotides not matched to a gene: 17. This CDR3 spans 20 amino acids. In nucleotides, the CDR3 is TGCAGTGCTACATCTCGTCACGGGACTAGCGGGAGCCAGCGCTACAATGAGCAGTTCTTC. Translated, it gives CSATSRHGTSGSQRYNEQFF.

This clonotype was counted a few times. This chain joins TRBV4-1 and TRBJ2-7; the match to TRBD1 covers 7 bases. The CDR3 totals 16 residues. In germline, CDR1 is MGHRA, CDR2 YSYEKL. V shed 1 base, J shed 6 bases, and the junction held 12 bases outside the gene matches. CDR3 region: CASSQVIETGKVEQYF. CDR3 sequence (DNA): TGCGCCAGCAGCCAAGTGATAGAGACAGGGAAGGTCGAGCAGTACTTC.

This clonotype was detected a few times. This chain joins TRBV5-1 and TRBJ2-1; 8 bases are a match to TRBD2. The length of the CDR3 is 17 residues. The germline V gene encodes CDR1 SGHRS and CDR2 YFSETQ. J lost 1 base, V lost 2 bases, and 8 bases had no gene match. CDR3 region: CASSFLTSGRSYNEQFF. CDR3 DNA: TGCGCCAGCAGCTTTCTCACTAGCGGTAGATCCTACAATGAGCAGTTCTTC.

The DNA for the CDR3 is TGCAGTGCTAGAGTATCCAAAAACAATGAGCAGTTCTTC. This encodes CSARVSKNNEQFF. This chain connects TRBV20-1 to TRBJ2-1; no clear D gene. CDR3 length equals 13 residues. Germline V gene data show CDR1 as DFQATT and CDR2 as SNEGSKA (reference sequence). Trimming took 1 base from V and 5 from J, leaving 9 bases between them.

The CDR3 spells CASSRTPGLAGGQDQFF. The CDR3 region has the DNA TGTGCCAGCAGCCGTACCCCGGGACTAGCGGGAGGGCAGGACCAGTTCTTC. The V and J genes are TRBV3-1 and TRBJ2-1; the match to TRBD2 covers 16 bases. Germline trimming cut 4 bases from V and 13 bases from J; bases unmatched to any gene: 13. This CDR3 region has 17 residues. Germline values: CDR1 LGHDT, CDR2 YNNKEL (reference sequence).

This chain connects TRBV10-3 to TRBJ1-4, with a possible D match to TRBD1 (5 bases). The CDR3 loop spans 13 amino acids. Deletions cut 3 bases from V and 7 bases from J, with 9 bases between. In germline, CDR1 is ENHRY, CDR2 SYGVKD. The CDR3 region has the DNA TGTGCCATCAGTGAACCAGGGTCTGAAAAACTGTTTTTT. This translates into CAISEPGSEKLFF.

This clonotype was found a few times. The J gene is TRBJ2-3, the V gene TRBV6-5; D possibly corresponds to TRBD2 (5 bases). CDR3 size: 15 residues. Germline CDR1 is MNHEY and CDR2 is SVGAGI. The germline V and J ends were trimmed by 0 bases and 2 bases, with 9 bases remaining between them. CDR3 in amino acids: CASSYSEDPTDTQYF. The CDR3 DNA reads as TGTGCCAGCAGTTACTCGGAGGACCCCACAGATACGCAGTATTTT.

This clonotype was detected only a few times. This sequence joins TRBV5-1 and TRBJ1-1; D gene uncertain. V was shortened by 1 base and J by 0 bases, with 10 bases between the two germline ends. Germline loops: CDR1 SGHRS, CDR2 YFSETQ. CDR3 length: 15 residues. The CDR3 region is CASSLSQSMNTEAFF. The CDR3 region has the DNA TGCGCCAGCAGCTTGTCACAGTCAATGAACACTGAAGCTTTCTTT.

This clonotype showed up many times. This rearrangement joins TRBV27 to TRBJ1-1, with D possibly matching TRBD1 (6 bases). Germline V gene sequence: CDR1 MNHEY, CDR2 SMNVEV (reference sequence). Trimming took 6 bases from V and 5 from J, leaving 16 bases between them. The CDR3 has 14 residues. Here the CDR3 DNA reads TGTGCCAGCAGGCCACAGGGTGGCTGGACTGAAGCTTTCTTT. It is translated as CASRPQGGWTEAFF.

This clonotype was seen more than once but under ten times. This rearrangement joins TRBV2 to TRBJ2-1; D gene ambiguous. CDR1 SNHLY and CDR2 FYNNEI come from the germline V gene. CDR3 length equals 15 residues. Trimming removed 4 bases at V and 0 bases at J, with 10 bases between. For the CDR3, the DNA is TGTGCCAGCAGTGGAGCGTTTAGCTCCTACAATGAGCAGTTCTTC. This sequence encodes CASSGAFSSYNEQFF.

The chain couples TRBV6-6 to TRBJ2-1, with a possible D match to TRBD2 (6 bases). This CDR3 spans 13 amino acids. Germline CDR1 reads MNHNY; CDR2 reads SVGAGI (reference sequence). The V and J ends lost 6 bases and 8 bases respectively, with 14 bases between them. The CDR3 loop is CASSRDSPHEQFF. The CDR3 DNA is TGTGCCAGCAGCCGGGACTCTCCCCATGAGCAGTTCTTC.

This clonotype was seen more than once but under ten times. The chain links TRBV10-3 to TRBJ2-3; D is unresolved. The CDR3 has 16 amino acids. Per the germline V gene, CDR1 is ENHRY and CDR2 is SYGVKD. V gave up 2 bases and J gave up 0 bases, with 12 bases separating them. This CDR3 reads CAISEVVSTSTDTQYF. In DNA, the CDR3 is TGTGCCATCAGTGAGGTAGTGTCAACCAGCACAGATACGCAGTATTTT.

This clonotype was detected ten times or more. The CDR3 bases are TGTGCCAGCAGTTTTAGCGGGAGGTGGTACGAGCAGTACTTC. Protein: CASSFSGRWYEQYF. The chain employs TRBV12-3 or TRBV12-4 and TRBJ2-7; TRBD2 agrees at 10 bases. V lost 3 bases, J lost 4 bases, and 3 bases stayed unmatched. The CDR3 sequence is 14 residues long.

There are a few counts of this clonotype. The V and J genes are TRBV5-1 and TRBJ1-4; a possible D gene is TRBD1 (5 bases). The CDR3 spans 14 residues. Germline-derived CDR1 and CDR2 are SGHRS and YFSETQ. V shed 2 bases and J shed 7 bases, with 12 bases lying between them. This CDR3 reads CASSFLGDLEKLFF. The CDR3 bases are TGCGCCAGCAGCTTTTTAGGGGATCTTGAAAAACTGTTTTTT.

This clonotype was counted ten times or more. The chain recombines TRBV12-3 or TRBV12-4 with TRBJ2-1, with D perhaps TRBD2 (6 bases). V was cut by 6 bases and J by 6 bases, with 15 bases left in between. This CDR3 has 14 residues. The CDR3 DNA follows: TGTGCCAGCAGCCCTTTCATTAGCGGCAATGAGCAGTTCTTC. This sequence encodes CASSPFISGNEQFF.

This clonotype was counted ten times or more. The genes are TRBV29-1 and TRBJ1-2; 7 nucleotides align to TRBD1. The V gene's germline CDR1 is SQVTM and CDR2 ANQGSEA. Trimming took 6 bases from V and 4 from J; bases not matched to a gene: 11. The CDR3 loop spans 14 amino acids. The CDR3 nucleotides read TGCAGCGTCGGCTGGCCGGGACAGTTCTATGGCTACACCTTC. It is translated as CSVGWPGQFYGYTF.

Only a few counts were recorded for this clonotype. This sequence joins TRBV27 and TRBJ2-1, with 11 bases that match TRBD2. The CDR3 is made up of 16 amino acids. CDR1 is MNHEY, CDR2 SMNVEV, per germline (reference sequence). The V segment lost 6 bases and the J segment 4 bases; nucleotides outside the gene matches: 8. The CDR3 sequence is CASSTRLAGLYNEQFF. Written as DNA, the CDR3 is TGTGCCAGCAGCACCAGACTAGCGGGACTATACAATGAGCAGTTCTTC.

V usage is TRBV2 and J usage is TRBJ2-1; the D gene is possibly TRBD1 (6 bases). Per the germline V gene, CDR1 is SNHLY and CDR2 is FYNNEI. V was shortened by 3 bases and J by 10 bases, with 13 bases between the two germline ends. This CDR3 is 13 amino acids long. The CDR3, as DNA: TGTGCCAGCAGTGAGGGGGCAGGGGTCGAGCAGTTCTTC. Its translation is CASSEGAGVEQFF.